This passage covers 25 T cell receptor beta chains from one sample sequenced in a study of T-cell reconstitution after alpha-beta-depleted transplantation in children. It was with unique molecular identifiers that the TCRbeta library was prepared. TCRdb used MiXCR to reprocess the PCR reads, holding one entry per CDR3 protein. The data hold approximately 170,000 distinct CDR3 sequences, with over 8.5% observed a single time. Sample: PBMCs, taken before TCRalphabeta/CD19-depleted stem cell transplant. The receptor source for this set is a boy aged 2-9 years with acute myeloid leukemia, due to receive a stem cell transplant.

This clonotype came up many times. The chain has TRBV11-1 and TRBJ2-5, with D maybe TRBD2 (6 bases). Germline assignment: CDR1 SGHAT and CDR2 FQDESV (reference sequence). CDR3 size: 13 residues. V was cut by 0 bases and J by 10 bases, with 12 bases left in between. CDR3: CASSLAGAGGQYF. The CDR3 coding sequence is TGTGCCAGCAGCTTAGCAGGGGCCGGGGGCCAGTACTTC.

Many counts were recorded for this clonotype. The CDR3 DNA sequence: TGTGCCAGCAGCTACACAGGGGCGGGCACTGAAGCTTTCTTT. It is translated as CASSYTGAGTEAFF. The chain recombines TRBV27 with TRBJ1-1, with 7 nucleotides matching TRBD1. Germline lookup yields CDR1 MNHEY and CDR2 SMNVEV (reference sequence). The CDR3 has 14 residues. V lost 6 bases to trimming and J lost 4 bases; unmatched junction nucleotides: 8.

This clonotype was seen ten or more times. The V call is TRBV4-1, the J call TRBJ2-1; the match to TRBD2 covers 10 bases. In germline, CDR1 is MGHRA, CDR2 YSYEKL. The V gene end was trimmed by 0 bases and the J gene end by 8 bases; junction bases not matched to a gene: 13. This CDR3 contains 18 residues. The CDR3 spells CASSQDSRSSGSKYEQFF. As DNA, the CDR3 is TGCGCCAGCAGCCAAGATAGTAGGTCTAGCGGGAGTAAGTATGAGCAGTTCTTC.

This clonotype was seen once. This sequence may be a read error, since a much larger clone differs from it by one base. The rearrangement links TRBV28 to TRBJ1-1, with 7 bases lining up with TRBD1. Germline-derived CDR1 and CDR2 are MDHEN and SYDVKM. There are 14 residues in the CDR3. The CDR3 bases are TGTGCCAGCGGAAACCAGGGGGGTAGCACTGAAGCTCTCTTT. Its protein product is CASGNQGGSTEALF.

At least ten counts were recorded for this clonotype. The genes are TRBV5-1 and TRBJ2-3; 7 nucleotides match TRBD1. There are 16 residues in the CDR3. CDR1 and CDR2 from the germline V gene are SGHRS and YFSETQ. Trimming took 4 bases from V and 1 from J; bases not matched to a gene: 9. CDR3 DNA: TGCGCCAGCAGCCCGGGACAGACCTCTGGCACAGATACGCAGTATTTT. It yields the protein CASSPGQTSGTDTQYF.

This clonotype was found many times. This sequence joins TRBV29-1 and TRBJ2-3; D is ambiguous. Per the germline V gene, CDR1 is SQVTM and CDR2 is ANQGSEA. V was clipped by 5 bases and J by 2 bases, with 8 bases between them. The CDR3 is 12 residues long. CDR3 protein: CSVFPNTDTQYF. The CDR3 DNA reads as TGCAGCGTTTTTCCAAACACAGATACGCAGTATTTT.

As for this clonotype: A much larger clone sits a single nucleotide away, making a read error possible. The chain recombines TRBV27 with TRBJ2-3, with D unresolved. The CDR3 totals 16 residues. Germline CDR1 and CDR2: MNHEY and SMNVEV (reference sequence). The ends were cut back, 6 bases at V and 5 bases at J, with 21 bases in the middle. The CDR3 DNA reads as TGTGCCAGCAGCTTACTCCGGACCCAATCCCGAGATACGCAGTATTTT. Residues: CASSLLRTQSRDTQYF.

This clonotype showed up many times. The V and J genes are TRBV5-1 and TRBJ1-6; the D gene is possibly TRBD1 (5 bases). CDR3 size: 14 residues. Trimming stripped 0 bases from V and 8 bases from J, with 9 bases between. Germline V gives CDR1 SGHRS, CDR2 YFSETQ. CDR3 sequence reads: CASSLEGLDSPLHF. CDR3 sequence (DNA): TGCGCCAGCAGCTTGGAGGGACTCGATTCACCCCTCCACTTT. The whole variable domain, filled in from reference TRBV5-1 and TRBJ1-6, reads KAGVTQTPRYLIKTRGQQVTLSCSPISGHRSVSWYQQTPGQGLQFLFEYFSETQRNKGNFPGRFSGRQFSNSRSEMNVSTLELGDSALYLCASSLEGLDSPLHFGNGTRLTVT.

This clonotype came up many times. The chain recombines TRBV24-1 with TRBJ2-1; 7 positions agree with TRBD1. Per the germline V gene, CDR1 is KGHDR and CDR2 is SFDVKD. The CDR3 has 17 amino acids. Losses at the gene ends were 0 bases for V and 7 bases for J; bases not matched to a gene: 11. The CDR3 sequence is CATSDLNLGSGGNEQFF. In DNA, the CDR3 is TGTGCCACCAGTGATTTGAACTTGGGGTCAGGGGGTAATGAGCAGTTCTTC.

This clonotype was observed a handful of times. An end of the junction differs from the germline gene, which may be a read error. The rearrangement links TRBV20-1 to TRBJ2-1; 15 nucleotides agree with TRBD2. The CDR3 runs 17 residues. Germline-derived CDR1 and CDR2 are DFQATT and SNEGSKA (reference sequence). CDR3 in amino acids: CCAQGLAGGNPYNEQFF. CDR3 sequence (DNA): TGCTGTGCCCAGGGACTAGCGGGAGGCAATCCCTACAATGAGCAGTTCTTC.

The V gene is TRBV12-3 or TRBV12-4, the J gene TRBJ2-1; possible D gene TRBD1, 5 bases. V shed 2 bases and J shed 6 bases, with 17 bases lying between them. This CDR3 comprises 16 residues. CDR3 sequence reads: CASSLIGRVGFNEQFF. The CDR3 nucleotides read TGTGCCAGCAGTTTAATAGGCAGGGTAGGTTTCAATGAGCAGTTCTTC.

In this sample, this clonotype turned up many times. The J gene is TRBJ2-1, the V gene TRBV4-2; 9 bases agree with TRBD2. This CDR3 contains 18 residues. The germline V gene has CDR1 LGHNA and CDR2 YNFKEQ. V was clipped by 4 bases and J by 4 bases; unmatched bases: 14. The CDR3 reads CASSRLHSLAGSYNEQFF. CDR3 nucleotide sequence: TGTGCCAGCAGCCGACTACATTCTCTAGCGGGGTCTTACAATGAGCAGTTCTTC.

This clonotype was counted at least ten times. The rearrangement links TRBV5-1 to TRBJ2-1; D might be TRBD1 or TRBD2, each matching 5 bases. The CDR3 is made up of 13 amino acids. Per germline, CDR1 SGHRS and CDR2 YFSETQ. V was pared by 4 bases and J by 6 bases, with 11 bases between. CDR3 DNA: TGCGCCAGCAGCCAAGGGACGGGCAATGAGCAGTTCTTC. Residues: CASSQGTGNEQFF.

This clonotype has ten or more counts. The V and J genes are TRBV5-5 and TRBJ1-6, with no clear D. This CDR3 region has 14 residues. Trimming stripped 5 bases from V and 3 bases from J, with 9 bases between. The germline CDR1 and CDR2 sequences are SGHKS and YYEKEE (reference sequence). CDR3 protein: CASRSGLYNSPLHF. The CDR3 nucleotides read TGTGCCAGCAGGTCCGGCCTCTATAATTCACCCCTCCACTTT. Full variable domain (remainder filled in from reference TRBV5-5 and TRBJ1-6): DAGVTQSPTHLIKTRGQQVTLRCSPISGHKSVSWYQQVLGQGPQFIFQYYEKEERGRGNFPDRFSARQFPNYSSELNVNALLLGDSALYLCASRSGLYNSPLHFGNGTRLTVT.

This clonotype showed up many times. The J gene is TRBJ1-5, the V gene TRBV20-1; no clear D gene. In germline, CDR1 is DFQATT, CDR2 SNEGSKA (reference sequence). Trimming took 3 bases from V and 6 from J, leaving 9 bases between them. The CDR3 loop spans 12 amino acids. CDR3 nucleotide sequence: TGCAGTGCTAGTCCCGGGATTCAGCCCCAGCATTTT. It encodes CSASPGIQPQHF.

This clonotype has at least ten counts. The V gene is TRBV6-1, the J gene TRBJ2-7, with 8 bases fitting TRBD2. CDR1 MNHNS and CDR2 SASEGT come from the germline V gene. The CDR3 covers 15 residues. V dropped 11 bases and J dropped 3; count of bases not matched to a gene: 15. The CDR3 DNA reads TGTGCCGTCGTCAGCGGGAGTTTCTTGAGCTACGAGCAGTACTTC. This sequence encodes CAVVSGSFLSYEQYF.

This clonotype was seen at least ten times. The V call is TRBV28, the J call TRBJ2-7; D gene unclear. This CDR3 is built from 12 residues. Germline V gives CDR1 MDHEN, CDR2 SYDVKM. Trimming pared 6 bases from V and 6 bases from J, leaving 12 bases between. The CDR3 loop reads CASREGALEQYF. DNA of the CDR3: TGTGCCAGCAGGGAAGGCGCTCTCGAGCAGTACTTC.

This clonotype came up many times. The chain has TRBV12-3 or TRBV12-4 and TRBJ2-2; no clear D. V gave up 8 bases and J gave up 6 bases, with 7 bases separating them. CDR3 length: 11 residues. The CDR3 sequence is CASGWAGELFF. CDR3 nucleotide sequence: TGTGCCAGCGGATGGGCCGGGGAGCTGTTTTTT.

This clonotype was counted at least ten times. The gene calls are TRBV12-3 or TRBV12-4 and TRBJ1-1; D uncertain. The CDR3 is made up of 16 amino acids. With 5 bases removed from V and 0 bases from J, the gap between germline ends came to 16 bases. In DNA form, the CDR3 reads TGTGCCAGCAGTCCAGGACGGACGACCATGAACACTGAAGCTTTCTTT. Amino acid sequence: CASSPGRTTMNTEAFF.

This clonotype has a count of ten or more. Germline and junction disagree at one end, which may indicate a read error. V and J are TRBV5-1 and TRBJ1-2; D is perhaps TRBD1 (5 bases). The CDR3 spans 14 residues. Germline V gives CDR1 SGHRS, CDR2 YFSETQ. CDR3 region: CASSLGDGDYVYTF. CDR3 in DNA: TGCGCCAGCAGCTTGGGCGACGGGGACTATGTCTACACCTTC.

This clonotype was counted at least ten times. This chain connects TRBV29-1 to TRBJ1-1; the D is unclear. The CDR3 has 16 residues. The V gene's germline CDR1 is SQVTM and CDR2 ANQGSEA. V was cut by 6 bases and J by 3 bases, with 23 bases left in between. This CDR3 is CSVKGAQKGRHTEAFF. CDR3 DNA: TGCAGCGTGAAGGGTGCCCAGAAAGGGAGGCACACTGAAGCTTTCTTT.

As to this clonotype: Possible read error: a much larger clone is one base away. The V gene is TRBV20-1, the J gene TRBJ2-1; 8 positions match TRBD2. CDR1 is DFQATT and CDR2 is SNEGSKA in the germline V gene (reference sequence). CDR3 length: 16 amino acids. In nucleotides, the CDR3 is TGCTGTGCTAGAGATAAGGAATTGACTAGCGTTGATGAGCAGTTCTTC. This encodes CCARDKELTSVDEQFF.

The sample holds a few counts of this clonotype. The chain is built from TRBV7-3 and TRBJ2-2; the match to TRBD2 covers 14 bases. Trimming took 5 bases from V and 4 from J; bases not matched to a gene: 9. Germline CDR1 reads SGHTA; CDR2 reads FQGTGA. This CDR3 spans 18 amino acids. CDR3 residues: CASSPGTSGSWVTGELFF. The CDR3 nucleotides read TGTGCCAGCAGCCCCGGGACTAGCGGGAGTTGGGTCACCGGGGAGCTGTTTTTT.

This clonotype was seen at least ten times. V and J are TRBV5-1 and TRBJ2-2; possibly TRBD2 for D (6 bases). CDR3 length: 17 residues. Trimming pared 4 bases from V and 3 bases from J, leaving 19 bases between. Germline CDR1 SGHRS, CDR2 YFSETQ. The CDR3 nucleotides are TGCGCCAGCAGCCGTTCTGCGGGACCGGGGGACACCGGGGAGCTGTTTTTT. It is translated as CASSRSAGPGDTGELFF. Looking up the rest from reference TRBV5-1 and TRBJ2-2 gives the full variable domain: KAGVTQTPRYLIKTRGQQVTLSCSPISGHRSVSWYQQTPGQGLQFLFEYFSETQRNKGNFPGRFSGRQFSNSRSEMNVSTLELGDSALYLCASSRSAGPGDTGELFFGEGSRLTVL.

In this sample, this clonotype turned up many times. The rearrangement links TRBV5-1 to TRBJ1-6; 10 bases map to TRBD1. The CDR3 has 15 amino acids. Germline V gives CDR1 SGHRS, CDR2 YFSETQ. V was pared by 0 bases and J by 9 bases, with 3 bases of the junction left unmatched. CDR3 coding DNA: TGCGCCAGCAGCTTGGGTCGGACAGGGGGTTCACCCCTCCACTTT. It encodes CASSLGRTGGSPLHF.